The next 10 T cell receptor beta chains were all read from a single sample in a study of breast tumors, draining lymph nodes, adjacent tissues. Samples came from axillary lymph nodes draining the breast cancer. MiXCR was run by TCRdb on the multiplex PCR reads, yielding one entry per CDR3 protein. The sample shows under 250,000 distinct CDR3 sequences, roughly 32% of them seen only once. The source material was axillary lymph node tissue. These receptors were obtained from a female donor with breast cancer. Some clones in this sample may be carry-over from other donors' samples.

This clonotype has ten or more counts. One base away lies a much larger clone, so this may be a sequencing read error. As the CDR3 is not closed by the conserved phenylalanine or tryptophan, this likely results from a read error. J is TRBJ2-5 and V is TRBV7-3, with 9 bases aligning to TRBD1. With V trimmed by 5 bases and J by 5 bases, 6 bases remained unmatched. Per the germline V gene, CDR1 is SGHTA and CDR2 is FQGTGA. CDR3 length: 14 residues. The CDR3 here is CASSLTGGPETQYL. The CDR3 region has the DNA TGTGCCAGCAGCCTCACAGGGGGCCCGGAGACCCAGTACCTC.

This clonotype was found many times. DNA for the CDR3: TGTGCCAGCAGCTTAGCCAGGGGGAGCAGACAGCCCCAGCATTTT. This translates into CASSLARGSRQPQHF. The rearrangement joins TRBV11-2 to TRBJ1-5, with 7 nucleotides matching TRBD1. This CDR3 region has 15 residues. After removal of 1 base from V and 7 bases from J, the junction contained 7 bases not matched to a gene. In germline, CDR1 is SGHAT, CDR2 FQNNGV. Based on the CDR3 plus reference TRBV11-2 and TRBJ1-5, the full variable domain is EAGVAQSPRYKIIEKRQSVAFWCNPISGHATLYWYQQILGQGPKLLIQFQNNGVVDDSQLPKDRFSAERLKGVDSTLKIQPAKLEDSAVYLCASSLARGSRQPQHFGDGTRLSIL.

The V call is TRBV5-1, the J call TRBJ1-1; 8 bases are a match to TRBD1. There are 15 residues in the CDR3. Germline CDR1 SGHRS, CDR2 YFSETQ. J gave up 6 bases and V 0 bases, and 7 bases lay outside the gene matches. CDR3 DNA: TGCGCCAGCAGCTTGGCTCTAGACAGGGGCGCTGAAGCTTTCTTT. Its protein is CASSLALDRGAEAFF.

The V gene is TRBV11-2, the J gene TRBJ1-6; 10 bases are a match to TRBD1. This CDR3 is built from 14 residues. The ends lost 4 bases at V and 9 bases at J; junction bases unmatched: 3. In germline, CDR1 is SGHAT, CDR2 FQNNGV. The CDR3 here is CASSSGTGVSPLHF. For the CDR3, the DNA is TGTGCCAGCAGCTCAGGGACAGGGGTTTCACCCCTCCACTTT.

To note about this clonotype: At one of its ends the junction is not consistent with the germline gene, which may arise from a read error. The V gene is TRBV7-9, the J gene TRBJ2-5, with D perhaps TRBD1 (7 bases). CDR3 length: 17 amino acids. CDR1 is SEHNR and CDR2 is FQNEAQ in the germline V gene (reference sequence). Here the CDR3 DNA reads TGTGCCAACAGCTTATCAGGGGGGCGGGATGGCCGAGAGACCCAGTACTTC. This codes for CANSLSGGRDGRETQYF.

At least ten counts were recorded for this clonotype. V and J are TRBV5-4 and TRBJ2-3; TRBD2 agrees at 13 bases. Per germline, CDR1 SGHNT and CDR2 YYREEE (reference sequence). J gave up 6 bases and V 0 bases, and 7 bases lay outside the gene matches. The length of the CDR3 is 17 residues. The CDR3 loop is CASSLGLAGGVSDTQYF. The CDR3 DNA follows: TGTGCCAGCAGCTTGGGACTAGCGGGAGGTGTTAGCGATACGCAGTATTTT.

This clonotype was seen only a few times. This chain joins TRBV6-1 and TRBJ2-1, with TRBD2 matching 7 bases. The J segment lost 0 bases and the V segment lost 4 bases, leaving 6 bases of the junction unmatched. The CDR3 runs 16 residues. In germline, CDR1 is MNHNS, CDR2 SASEGT. CDR3 coding DNA: TGTGCCAGCAGTGCGATGACTAGCCGCTCCTACAATGAGCAGTTCTTC. This translates into CASSAMTSRSYNEQFF.

At least ten counts were recorded for this clonotype. V gene TRBV20-1 combines with J gene TRBJ1-5; 7 bases agree with TRBD1. The germline gives CDR1 DFQATT, CDR2 SNEGSKA (reference sequence). This CDR3 is 14 amino acids long. Trimming cost V 6 bases and J 4 bases; bases outside gene matches: 9. CDR3 sequence reads: CSALTGFENQPQHF. CDR3 bases: TGCAGTGCCTTGACAGGGTTTGAGAATCAGCCCCAGCATTTT.

This clonotype was seen at least ten times. This chain joins TRBV7-2 and TRBJ2-1; D is perhaps TRBD2 (6 bases). Germline V CDR1 and CDR2: SGHTA, FQGNSA. The CDR3 loop spans 14 amino acids. Trimming stripped 5 bases from V and 4 bases from J, with 12 bases between. The CDR3 spells CASSPRTIYNEQFF. The CDR3 DNA is TGTGCCAGCAGCCCCAGGACTATTTACAATGAGCAGTTCTTC.

This clonotype was seen ten or more times. This chain links TRBV19 with TRBJ2-1, with 9 bases lining up with TRBD2. J gave up 3 bases and V 0 bases, and 3 bases lay outside the gene matches. This CDR3 has 16 amino acids. Germline CDR1 and CDR2: LNHDA and SQIVND (reference sequence). The CDR3 spells CASSIDGTSHYNEQFF. The CDR3 region has the DNA TGTGCCAGTAGTATAGACGGGACTAGCCACTACAATGAGCAGTTCTTC.